The 17 T cell receptor beta chains presented below share a single source sample, sequenced in a study of T-cell reconstitution after alpha-beta-depleted transplantation in children (dated by TCRdb to 2016 to 2018). The library was prepared using PCR. The run used an Illumina HiSeq 2500. Molecular barcoding was employed in the preparation of TCR libraries, with unique molecular identifiers being used to normalize TCRbeta repertoire quantification. TCRdb reworked the public reads: Q25 trimming with fastp, MiXCR clone assembly, productive beta chains retained. Each CDR3 protein appears once, grouped with its most common genes and DNA. This sample lists about 420,000 distinct CDR3 sequences; roughly 11% were detected once. Approximately 5% of the sample lies in the top ten. The input for sequencing was PBMCs from the stem cell graft donor, taken from the stem cell graft. Every receptor here comes from a human donor who donated a stem cell graft to a child with acute myeloid leukemia.

On this clonotype: This may arise from a read error, as a much more abundant clone is one base away. The genes are TRBV12-3 or TRBV12-4 and TRBJ2-1, with TRBD2 identical over 9 bases. V was pared by 7 bases and J by 6 bases, with 10 bases of the junction left unmatched. The CDR3 contains 15 residues. The DNA of the CDR3 is TGTGCCAGCACCCCGGGACTAGCTGCGGGCAATGAGCAGTTCTTC. Its protein is CASTPGLAAGNEQFF.

This clonotype showed up just a few times. The chain recombines TRBV7-8 with TRBJ1-4; TRBD1 aligns across 7 bases. There are 15 residues in the CDR3. The germline V gene has CDR1 SGHVS and CDR2 FQNEAQ. J gave up 3 bases and V 7 bases, and 8 bases lay outside the gene matches. CDR3: CASTIQGGANEKLFF. The CDR3 nucleotides are TGTGCCAGCACCATTCAGGGGGGAGCTAATGAAAAACTGTTTTTT.

The chain uses TRBV29-1 and TRBJ2-3, with 13 bases aligning to TRBD2. This CDR3 region has 17 residues. Germline trimming cut 4 bases from V and 1 base from J; bases unmatched to any gene: 8. Germline CDR1 and CDR2: SQVTM and ANQGSEA. In DNA form, the CDR3 reads TGCAGCGTTGCAACCACTACTAGCGGGAGGGGCACAGATACGCAGTATTTT. Translated, it gives CSVATTTSGRGTDTQYF.

This clonotype showed up just a few times. This rearrangement joins TRBV7-3 to TRBJ2-1; D may correspond to TRBD1 or TRBD2 (5 bases each). V dropped 2 bases and J dropped 9 bases, with 11 bases sitting between them. CDR3 length: 13 amino acids. Germline-derived CDR1 and CDR2 are SGHTA and FQGTGA. For the CDR3, the DNA is TGTGCCAGCAGCTTAGGGGGTAGGCCTGAGCAGTTCTTC. Its translation: CASSLGGRPEQFF.

J is TRBJ1-1 and V is TRBV5-1; D not certain. The CDR3 length is 15 residues. Germline V lookup: CDR1 SGHRS, CDR2 YFSETQ. The germline V and J ends were trimmed by 4 bases and 4 bases, with 17 bases remaining between them. CDR3 in DNA: TGCGCCAGCAGCCCCGACGGGATAATTCTCACTGAAGCTTTCTTT. Protein product: CASSPDGIILTEAFF.

V and J are TRBV20-1 and TRBJ1-4; 8 bases agree with TRBD1. J was trimmed by 8 bases and V by 6 bases; bases with no gene match: 8. This CDR3 contains 13 residues. CDR1 DFQATT and CDR2 SNEGSKA come from the germline V gene (reference sequence). The CDR3 DNA reads as TGCAGTGCCCCTCAGGGGGCTCGGGAAAAACTGTTTTTT. It yields the protein CSAPQGAREKLFF.

This clonotype came up a few times. V usage is TRBV12-3 or TRBV12-4 and J usage is TRBJ2-7, with 10 nucleotides matching TRBD2. J lost 1 base, V lost 6 bases, and 6 bases had no gene match. CDR3 length equals 15 residues. The CDR3 loop is CASSEGLAPSYEQYF. The CDR3 nucleotides are TGTGCCAGCAGCGAGGGACTAGCGCCATCCTACGAGCAGTACTTC.

The rearrangement joins TRBV20-1 to TRBJ2-3; possible D gene TRBD2, 5 bases. The V end lost 4 bases, the J end lost 0 bases, and 8 bases lay between the germline ends. This CDR3 contains 13 residues. In germline, CDR1 is DFQATT, CDR2 SNEGSKA (reference sequence). The CDR3: CSAKLGSTDTQYF. CDR3 in DNA: TGCAGTGCTAAACTAGGGAGCACAGATACGCAGTATTTT.

The chain combines TRBV3-1 with TRBJ2-7; D is undetermined. Germline V gene sequence: CDR1 LGHDT, CDR2 YNNKEL (reference sequence). There are 13 residues in the CDR3. Trimming pared 2 bases from V and 2 bases from J, leaving 7 bases between. CDR3: CASSQTPTYEQYF. The CDR3 nucleotides are TGTGCCAGCAGCCAAACTCCGACCTACGAGCAGTACTTC.

This clonotype has a handful of counts. The chain carries TRBV12-3 or TRBV12-4 and TRBJ1-1, with 7 bases fitting TRBD1. J lost 3 bases, V lost 5 bases, and 15 bases had no gene match. This CDR3 contains 17 residues. The CDR3 coding sequence is TGTGCCAGCAGTCCGAAAACTTTAGACAGGGAATACACTGAAGCTTTCTTT. Translated: CASSPKTLDREYTEAFF.

There are a few counts of this clonotype. The rearrangement joins TRBV5-6 to TRBJ1-2; D is unclear. Germline V gives CDR1 SGHDT, CDR2 YYEEEE. CDR3 length: 14 residues. V lost 2 bases, J lost 3 bases, and 11 bases lay in between. CDR3 amino acids: CASSFIGTDYGYTF. The CDR3 DNA reads as TGTGCCAGCAGCTTCATCGGTACGGACTATGGCTACACCTTC. The full variable domain, in which reference TRBV5-6 and TRBJ1-2 provide the parts outside the CDR3, is DAGVTQSPTHLIKTRGQQVTLRCSPKSGHDTVSWYQQALGQGPQFIFQYYEEEERQRGNFPDRFSGHQFPNYSSELNVNALLLGDSALYLCASSFIGTDYGYTFGSGTRLTVV.

This clonotype was observed a handful of times. This chain links TRBV2 with TRBJ2-1, with D possibly called TRBD1 or TRBD2 (6 bases each). Germline V gene lookup returns CDR1 SNHLY and CDR2 FYNNEI. Trimming removed 7 bases at V and 9 bases at J, with 7 bases between. The CDR3 spans 10 residues. CDR3: CASKGGEQFF. The CDR3 nucleotides are TGTGCCAGCAAGGGGGGTGAGCAGTTCTTC.

This CDR3 is CASSSKEGQGYEQYF. CDR3 nucleotide sequence: TGTGCCAGCAGCTCAAAAGAGGGGCAGGGCTACGAGCAGTACTTC. The gene calls are TRBV7-2 and TRBJ2-7; D could derive from TRBD1 or TRBD2 (5 bases each). Germline CDR1 is SGHTA and CDR2 is FQGNSA. Trimming removed 4 bases at V and 3 bases at J, with 16 bases between. The CDR3 totals 15 residues.

V is TRBV5-8 and J is TRBJ2-2, with TRBD1 matching over 11 bases. The germline CDR1 and CDR2 sequences are SGHTS and YDEGEE. CDR3 length: 15 residues. Trimming cost V 4 bases and J 6 bases; bases outside gene matches: 5. DNA of the CDR3: TGTGCCAGCAGCAACCTGGGACAGGGGGCCGGGGAGCTGTTTTTT. It yields the protein CASSNLGQGAGELFF.

The rearrangement links TRBV11-2 to TRBJ2-3; TRBD1 might be the D (5 bases). The germline gives CDR1 SGHAT, CDR2 FQNNGV. The CDR3 has 15 residues. V lost 3 bases, J lost 1 base, and 11 bases lay in between. CDR3 nucleotides: TGTGCCAGCAGCTTTTTCGACAGCGGCACAGATACGCAGTATTTT. This codes for CASSFFDSGTDTQYF.

The chain carries TRBV10-1 and TRBJ2-1, with 8 bases fitting TRBD1. V gave up 2 bases and J gave up 9 bases; unmatched junction bases: 3. Germline values: CDR1 WNHNN, CDR2 SYGVQD (reference sequence). This CDR3 has 13 residues. The CDR3 loop is CASSEGQGGEQFF. The CDR3 bases are TGCGCCAGCAGTGAGGGACAGGGCGGTGAGCAGTTCTTC.

There are a few counts of this clonotype. This sequence joins TRBV20-1 and TRBJ1-1, with unresolved D. Germline CDR1 and CDR2: DFQATT and SNEGSKA (reference sequence). V lost 4 bases, J lost 4 bases, and 16 bases lay in between. CDR3 length: 14 residues. Here the CDR3 DNA reads TGCAGTGCTACCGCGACCCTATCGGGCACTGAAGCTTTCTTT. Translating it yields CSATATLSGTEAFF.